What follows describes a single T cell receptor (beta chain). This entry belongs to a study of cytomegalovirus exposure and HLA in healthy donors. The PCR ran on 60 Vbeta and 13 Jbeta primers. Produced via immunoSEQ multiplex PCR; TCRdb's table is partial and in-frame only. Here the sample spans about 160,000 clones, under 85% being singletons. Germline values: CDR1 KGHSY, CDR2 FQNENV. J was trimmed by 7 bases and V by 0 bases; bases with no gene match: 7. The CDR3 totals 16 residues. This receptor was taken from a woman aged 25 to 39 in good health and CMV-seronegative. V is TRBV16 and J is TRBJ2-1; 9 bases are a match to TRBD2. Sequenced sample: PBMCs. The CDR3: CASSQSRAGGLNEQFF. CDR3 bases: TGTGCCAGCAGCCAATCGAGGGCGGGGGGGCTGAATGAGCAGTTCTTC.